This T cell receptor beta chain was obtained from a study of neurological immune-mediated disorders. This CDR3 has 14 amino acids. CDR1 is DFQATT and CDR2 is SNEGSKA in the germline V gene (reference sequence). V lost 4 bases and J lost 0, with 10 bases in between. This clonotype was counted many times. Synthesis of cDNA was performed by 5'RACE using 10-nucleotide random UMIs. MiXCR, applied by TCRdb to the 5' RACE reads, yields one record per CDR3 protein. The profile shows almost 85,000 distinct CDR3 sequences, 2.6% of them singletons. The sequence derives from a woman in her 30s with multiple sclerosis. Sample: PBMCs. The rearrangement uses TRBV20-1 and TRBJ1-5, with D maybe TRBD1 (5 bases). CDR3 sequence (DNA): TGCAGTGCTAAAGGGGTTAATAGCAATCAGCCCCAGCATTTT. Translated: CSAKGVNSNQPQHF.